The sequence of this T cell receptor (beta chain) was determined in a study of T-cell reconstitution after alpha-beta-depleted transplantation in children. Overall study results and limits: After transplant, high TCRbeta diversity at day 60 in some patients arose from surviving recipient T cells and thymic progenitors. At around two months after transplant, the alpha-beta T cells were reportedly derived from several hundred expanded clones that came from non-depleted graft cells. One year post-transplant, T-cell counts and diversity were largely derived from T cells produced anew.

This CDR3 is built from 15 residues. With 0 bases removed from V and 6 bases from J, the gap between germline ends came to 12 bases. Germline values: CDR1 SGHVS, CDR2 FQNEAQ. Unique molecular identifiers were used to barcode this TCRbeta library. TCRdb used MiXCR to reprocess the PCR reads, holding one entry per CDR3 protein. The sample holds around 270,000 distinct CDR3 sequences, over 7.5% seen once. This clonotype was detected ten times or more. Its specificity is unknown. The specimen was peripheral blood, collected 360 days after TCRalphabeta/CD19-depleted stem cell transplant. The receptor was derived from a female patient between 2 and 15 years old who had a stem cell transplant for Fanconi anemia, so the T cells may come from the graft donor. This chain uses TRBV7-8 with TRBJ2-1; D ambiguous. DNA for the CDR3: TGTGCCAGCAGCTTAGCGAGGATACTCAGCAATGAGCAGTTCTTC. Translating gives CASSLARILSNEQFF.